Below are 22 T cell receptor beta chains sequenced from a single sample in a study of CD8+ T cells in alopecia areata. Described treatment: oral pan-JAK inhibitor, 5-10 mg twice daily. Once RNA had been extracted, it was reverse transcribed into cDNA to act as the sequencing template. The table came from immunoSEQ multiplex PCR; TCRdb's copy has only in-frame clones and leaves some out. The data contain around 200,000 clones, 50% to 60% of them seen just once; the ten biggest clones take up 0.65% to 0.7%. The input for sequencing was CD4+ T cells sorted from blood, taken at week 4, from a patient treated with tofacitinib. Every receptor here comes from a human donor with alopecia areata.

The V and J genes are TRBV29-1 and TRBJ2-1, with a weak D call TRBD1 (6 bases). The CDR3 spans 11 residues. Trimming took 5 bases from V and 12 from J, leaving 14 bases between them. Looked up from germline, CDR1 is SQVTM and CDR2 is ANQGSEA. CDR3 coding DNA: TGCAGCGTTAACAGGGATAGTGGGCAGTTCTTC. Translating it yields CSVNRDSGQFF.

This clone was detected once. The chain couples TRBV25-1 to TRBJ2-7, with D uncertain. V was shortened by 7 bases and J by 2 bases, with 12 bases between the two germline ends. CDR1 is MGHDK and CDR2 is SYGVNS in the germline V gene. This CDR3 has 13 residues. The CDR3 here is CASTGDLTYEQYF. The CDR3 region has the DNA TGTGCCAGCACTGGGGATTTGACCTACGAGCAGTACTTC.

The rearrangement joins TRBV9 to TRBJ1-1; weak D call: TRBD1 (6 bases). V shed 7 bases and J shed 0 bases, with 10 bases lying between them. CDR1 and CDR2 from the germline V gene are SGDLS and YYNGEE. This CDR3 has 13 residues. In DNA form, the CDR3 reads TGTGCCAGCTCGGGACACCTGAACACTGAAGCTTTCTTT. Its protein is CASSGHLNTEAFF.

This sequence joins TRBV7-2 and TRBJ2-2; D is possibly TRBD2 (7 bases). The CDR3 loop spans 16 amino acids. Germline values: CDR1 SGHTA, CDR2 FQGNSA. The V and J ends lost 3 bases and 3 bases respectively, with 14 bases between them. CDR3 in DNA: TGTGCCAGCAGCTTTGTGGGAGGGGGATACACCGGGGAGCTGTTTTTT. This codes for CASSFVGGGYTGELFF.

The V gene is TRBV25-1, the J gene TRBJ1-1; TRBD1 aligns across 10 bases. This CDR3 region has 16 residues. V gave up 1 base and J gave up 5 bases; unmatched junction bases: 7. The V gene's germline CDR1 is MGHDK and CDR2 SYGVNS. The CDR3 loop is CASSESTGGYRTEAFF. For the CDR3, the DNA is TGTGCCAGCAGTGAATCGACAGGGGGCTACCGGACTGAAGCTTTCTTT.

The rearrangement uses TRBV20-1 and TRBJ1-1, with D perhaps TRBD1 (5 bases). CDR1 is DFQATT and CDR2 is SNEGSKA in the germline V gene (reference sequence). The CDR3 is 11 residues long. Trimming removed 6 bases at V and 5 bases at J, with 10 bases between. The CDR3 loop reads CSARPGTEAFF. CDR3 sequence (DNA): TGCAGTGCGAGACCAGGGACTGAAGCTTTCTTT.

The chain joins TRBV30 to TRBJ2-3; TRBD2 might be the D (6 bases). The CDR3 spans 14 residues. V was shortened by 2 bases and J by 3 bases, with 12 bases between the two germline ends. Germline V CDR1 and CDR2: GTSNPN, SVGIG (reference sequence). CDR3 nucleotide sequence: TGTGCCTGGAGTATGGGGACTCTAACAGATACGCAGTATTTT. It encodes CAWSMGTLTDTQYF. Full variable domain (rest looked up from reference TRBV30 and TRBJ2-3): SQTIHQWPATLVQPVGSPLSLECTVEGTSNPNLYWYRQAAGRGLQLLFYSVGIGQISSEVPQNLSASRPQDRQFILSSKKLLLSDSGFYLCAWSMGTLTDTQYFGPGTRLTVL.

J is TRBJ1-2 and V is TRBV5-4; 8 bases agree with TRBD1. This CDR3 is 14 amino acids long. Germline assignment: CDR1 SGHNT and CDR2 YYREEE (reference sequence). Trimming at V came to 2 bases and at J to 4 bases, leaving 4 bases not matched to a gene. The CDR3 DNA reads as TGTGCCAGCAGCTTTAACAGGGGGATCTATGGCTACACCTTC. It specifies CASSFNRGIYGYTF. The entire variable domain, with the rest obtained from reference TRBV5-4 and TRBJ1-2, is as follows: ETGVTQSPTHLIKTRGQQVTLRCSSQSGHNTVSWYQQALGQGPQFIFQYYREEENGRGNFPPRFSGLQFPNYSSELNVNALELDDSALYLCASSFNRGIYGYTFGSGTRLTVV.

Remarks on this clone: This sample includes further DNA sequences coding for the same CDR3. This rearrangement joins TRBV27 to TRBJ1-2; no clear D gene. The CDR3 is 14 amino acids. Trimming removed 2 bases from V and 5 bases from J, with 12 bases in between. Per germline, CDR1 MNHEY and CDR2 SMNVEV (reference sequence). The CDR3 DNA follows: TGTGCCAGCAGTTTAACCGGCCTATCTTATGGCTACACCTTC. Its translation is CASSLTGLSYGYTF.

V is TRBV6-6 and J is TRBJ2-1; possibly TRBD2 for D (6 bases). Looked up from germline, CDR1 is MNHNY and CDR2 is SVGAGI (reference sequence). The CDR3 covers 10 residues. Between the trimmed V and J ends, which lost 11 bases and 6 bases, there was a span of 8 bases. CDR3 sequence (DNA): TGTGCCGGAGGGCGCAATGAGCAGTTCTTC. It encodes CAGGRNEQFF.

The genes are TRBV29-1 and TRBJ2-3; a possible D gene is TRBD2 (6 bases). Germline V lookup: CDR1 SQVTM, CDR2 ANQGSEA. There are 12 residues in the CDR3. V was cut by 5 bases and J by 6 bases, with 12 bases left in between. This CDR3 reads CSVLGRSDTQYF. The CDR3 coding sequence is TGCAGCGTTCTAGGGAGGTCCGATACGCAGTATTTT.

This chain links TRBV5-1 with TRBJ1-1, with D maybe TRBD1 (6 bases). Trimming took off 4 bases at V and 0 bases at J, with 13 bases between the two ends. The germline V gene has CDR1 SGHRS and CDR2 YFSETQ. CDR3 length: 15 residues. In DNA, the CDR3 is TGCGCCAGCAGCGTGCTGACAGGATTGAACACTGAAGCTTTCTTT. Translated, it gives CASSVLTGLNTEAFF.

J is TRBJ2-6 and V is TRBV19; D is ambiguous. This CDR3 contains 16 residues. Trimming pared 3 bases from V and 0 bases from J, leaving 9 bases between. CDR1 LNHDA and CDR2 SQIVND come from the germline V gene (reference sequence). The CDR3 sequence: CASSISPSSGANVLTF. In DNA, the CDR3 is TGTGCCAGTAGTATTAGCCCTAGCTCTGGGGCCAACGTCCTGACTTTC.

This clone has only a few counts. The chain carries TRBV30 and TRBJ2-7, with D possibly TRBD2 on 5 matching bases. V lost 0 bases and J 3 bases, leaving 15 bases between the germline ends. Germline lookup yields CDR1 GTSNPN and CDR2 SVGIG (reference sequence). The length of the CDR3 is 15 residues. CDR3 in amino acids: CAWSVEGRNGYEQYF. CDR3 in DNA: TGTGCCTGGAGTGTAGAGGGCAGGAATGGCTACGAGCAGTACTTC.

V is TRBV2 and J is TRBJ2-7, with 9 bases fitting TRBD1. Germline CDR1 and CDR2: SNHLY and FYNNEI. The CDR3 is 12 residues long. V dropped 6 bases and J dropped 4; count of bases not matched to a gene: 1. The CDR3, as DNA: TGTGCCAGCAGGGGACAGGGATACGAGCAGTACTTC. This codes for CASRGQGYEQYF.

The gene calls are TRBV5-4 and TRBJ2-6; D gene unclear. The germline V gene has CDR1 SGHNT and CDR2 YYREEE (reference sequence). The CDR3 has 14 residues. V lost 4 bases, J lost 4 bases, and 9 bases lay in between. This CDR3 reads CASSQTQGANVLTF. As DNA, the CDR3 is TGTGCCAGCAGCCAGACTCAAGGGGCCAACGTCCTGACTTTC.

This rearrangement joins TRBV29-1 to TRBJ1-2; D is perhaps TRBD1 (6 bases). V lost 0 bases to trimming and J lost 8 bases, with 13 bases between them. Germline CDR1 SQVTM, CDR2 ANQGSEA. This CDR3 is built from 13 residues. The CDR3 is CSVEEGAKGGYTF. Written as DNA, the CDR3 is TGCAGCGTTGAAGAGGGGGCCAAAGGAGGCTACACCTTC. The full variable domain, rest sourced from reference TRBV29-1 and TRBJ1-2, is SAVISQKPSRDICQRGTSLTIQCQVDSQVTMMFWYRQQPGQSLTLIATANQGSEATYESGFVIDKFPISRPNLTFSTLTVSNMSPEDSSIYLCSVEEGAKGGYTFGSGTRLTVV.

The chain uses TRBV18 and TRBJ1-2; tentative D call: TRBD1 (5 bases). CDR1 and CDR2 (germline): KGHSH, LQKENI. V gave up 6 bases and J gave up 8 bases, with 13 bases separating them. The CDR3 extends over 12 amino acids. CDR3 in amino acids: CASSQQDWGYTF. Here the CDR3 DNA reads TGTGCCAGCTCGCAACAGGATTGGGGCTACACCTTC.

This clone was detected once. V gene TRBV11-2 combines with J gene TRBJ1-2, with unresolved D. CDR1 is SGHAT and CDR2 is FQNNGV in the germline V gene. The length of the CDR3 is 12 residues. Trimming took off 2 bases at V and 14 bases at J, with 15 bases between the two ends. The CDR3 is CASSLSIESGTF. In nucleotides, the CDR3 is TGTGCCAGCAGCTTATCGATTGAGTCGGGAACCTTC.

This sequence joins TRBV29-1 and TRBJ1-2, with TRBD1 identical over 10 bases. J was trimmed by 5 bases and V by 6 bases; bases with no gene match: 9. The CDR3 totals 14 residues. Germline-derived CDR1 and CDR2 are SQVTM and ANQGSEA. The CDR3 DNA reads as TGCAGCGTAGCAGGGACAGGGGTTAAGTATGGCTACACCTTC. Residues: CSVAGTGVKYGYTF. Filled out from reference TRBV29-1 and TRBJ1-2, the complete variable domain reads SAVISQKPSRDICQRGTSLTIQCQVDSQVTMMFWYRQQPGQSLTLIATANQGSEATYESGFVIDKFPISRPNLTFSTLTVSNMSPEDSSIYLCSVAGTGVKYGYTFGSGTRLTVV.

V is TRBV9 and J is TRBJ2-1; 11 bases align to TRBD2. Germline CDR1 and CDR2: SGDLS and YYNGEE. The CDR3 runs 16 residues. With 1 base clipped from V and 4 bases from J, the junction kept 4 bases outside the gene matches. CDR3 nucleotide sequence: TGTGCCAGCAGCGTATCGGGGACTAGCGGATACAATGAGCAGTTCTTC. It specifies CASSVSGTSGYNEQFF.

The chain combines TRBV29-1 with TRBJ1-1, with D maybe TRBD1 (5 bases). The CDR3 contains 15 residues. The V end was cut by 7 bases, the J end by 3 bases, with 21 bases between. The germline V gene encodes CDR1 SQVTM and CDR2 ANQGSEA. The CDR3 sequence is CSAKVGGGWDTEAFF. Here the CDR3 DNA reads TGCAGCGCCAAAGTGGGGGGTGGCTGGGACACTGAAGCTTTCTTT.